The sequence of this T cell receptor (beta chain) was determined in a study of cytomegalovirus exposure and HLA in healthy donors. The study, taken as a whole, reports: In vitro confirmation showed three CMV-associated chains to be CMV antigen specific.

This PCR relied on a set of 60 Vbeta primers and 13 Jbeta primers. Sequencing used immunoSEQ multiplex PCR; TCRdb keeps in-frame clones, though not all of them. Among 150,000 or so clones listed, approximately 80% were seen once. Every donor was a healthy person donating bone marrow. Regarding this clone: Antigen: not known.

This CDR3 spans 14 amino acids. V was cut by 6 bases and J by 0 bases, with 11 bases left in between. CDR1 and CDR2 from the germline V gene are MNHEY and SMNVEV (reference sequence). The sequence came from a woman aged 40 to 55 in good health and CMV-seronegative. Sequenced: PBMCs. The chain couples TRBV27 to TRBJ1-1, with D possibly being TRBD1 (6 bases). The CDR3 DNA sequence: TGTGCCAGCAGACTACAGGGTATGAACACTGAAGCTTTCTTT. Its translation is CASRLQGMNTEAFF.